The 19 T cell receptor beta chains presented below share a single source sample, sequenced in a study of CD8 T cells in Susac syndrome (dated by TCRdb to about 2019). The library relied on the immunoSEQ multiplex PCR assay. RNA was extracted with the RNeasy kit and roughly 0.45 to 1 ug was reverse transcribed using random hexamers. The public reads were reprocessed in TCRdb via fastp at Q25 and MiXCR, keeping in-frame beta chains. CDR3 protein sequences are deduplicated, and each keeps its most common genes and DNA. The sample table contains about 60,000 distinct CDR3 sequences; only one count was recorded for 94% of them. The ten largest clonotypes hold 0.5% to 0.7% of the sample. The specimen was CD8+ T cells from PBMCs. These receptors all stem from a human donor with multiple sclerosis.

The V call is TRBV4-3, the J call TRBJ2-7; TRBD2 matches 7 bases. With 1 base clipped from V and 0 bases from J, the junction kept 6 bases outside the gene matches. The CDR3 length is 16 residues. Germline V gives CDR1 LGHNA, CDR2 YSLEER. The CDR3 sequence: CASSQAWEGSSYEQYF. CDR3 in DNA: TGCGCCAGCAGCCAAGCTTGGGAGGGGAGCTCCTACGAGCAGTACTTC.

CDR3 protein: CASSRTSDYNEQFF. CDR3 nucleotides: TGTGCCAGCAGCCGGACTAGCGACTACAATGAGCAGTTCTTC. The rearrangement uses TRBV5-6 and TRBJ2-1; the match to TRBD2 covers 9 bases. There are 14 residues in the CDR3. Germline V lookup: CDR1 SGHDT, CDR2 YYEEEE. After removal of 4 bases from V and 3 bases from J, the junction contained 2 bases not matched to a gene.

V is TRBV4-1 and J is TRBJ2-5; D is perhaps TRBD1 (7 bases). The germline V and J ends were trimmed by 1 base and 4 bases, with 13 bases remaining between them. The germline CDR1 and CDR2 sequences are MGHRA and YSYEKL. This CDR3 has 15 residues. DNA for the CDR3: TGCGCCAGCAGCCAAGTTCCAGGGGGAGGAGAGACCCAGTACTTC. Its protein is CASSQVPGGGETQYF.

The V call is TRBV9, the J call TRBJ2-5; 8 bases are a match to TRBD2. This CDR3 has 17 amino acids. V gave up 3 bases and J gave up 2 bases; unmatched junction bases: 12. Germline CDR1 reads SGDLS; CDR2 reads YYNGEE. For the CDR3, the DNA is TGTGCCAGCAGCGCCCTTCGGACGGGAGGGTTACAAGAGACCCAGTACTTC. Its translation is CASSALRTGGLQETQYF.

The chain uses TRBV9 and TRBJ1-3; D call uncertain. Germline CDR1 and CDR2: SGDLS and YYNGEE. The V and J ends lost 10 bases and 1 base respectively, with 18 bases between them. CDR3 length: 15 residues. This CDR3 reads CASSEQGHSGNTIYF. As DNA, the CDR3 is TGTGCCTCCAGCGAACAAGGTCATTCTGGAAACACCATATATTTT.

The chain uses TRBV2 and TRBJ2-3, with D tentatively TRBD2 (5 bases). The ends were cut back, 9 bases at V and 4 bases at J, with 23 bases in the middle. The CDR3 is 16 amino acids. Germline CDR1 is SNHLY and CDR2 is FYNNEI. The CDR3 region is CASKESGASGSDTQYF. The CDR3 bases are TGTGCCAGTAAGGAGAGCGGAGCCTCCGGCTCAGATACGCAGTATTTT.

J is TRBJ2-7 and V is TRBV11-2; 11 nucleotides align to TRBD1. Trimming took 5 bases from V and 3 from J; bases not matched to a gene: 6. This CDR3 spans 15 amino acids. From germline, CDR1 is SGHAT and CDR2 FQNNGV. The CDR3 nucleotides read TGTGCCAGCAGCCACATCGGGACAGGGGGCTACGAGCAGTACTTC. Translation: CASSHIGTGGYEQYF.

This clonotype showed up just a few times. The CDR3 loop reads CASSFLAGDEQYF. CDR3 in DNA: TGTGCCAGCAGTTTCCTAGCGGGAGACGAGCAGTACTTC. This chain joins TRBV27 and TRBJ2-7; TRBD2 matches at 10 bases. V gave up 3 bases and J gave up 5 bases; unmatched junction bases: 1. This CDR3 has 13 residues. Germline V lookup: CDR1 MNHEY, CDR2 SMNVEV (reference sequence).

This clonotype has a single count. The chain carries TRBV6-2 or TRBV6-3 and TRBJ1-2; TRBD1 might be the D (6 bases). Trimming pared 7 bases from V and 3 bases from J, leaving 12 bases between. The CDR3 sequence is 13 residues long. The germline V gene encodes CDR1 MNHEY and CDR2 SVGEGT. CDR3: CASNEQGDYGYTF. The CDR3 DNA follows: TGTGCCAGCAACGAACAGGGTGACTATGGCTACACCTTC.

This sequence joins TRBV7-9 and TRBJ2-5; no reliable D call. Germline V gives CDR1 SEHNR, CDR2 FQNEAQ (reference sequence). With 6 bases removed from V and 1 base from J, the gap between germline ends came to 9 bases. The CDR3 sequence is 13 residues long. Written as DNA, the CDR3 is TGTGCCAGCAGGGCCGTCGGCCAAGAGACCCAGTACTTC. Translating it yields CASRAVGQETQYF.

This chain joins TRBV19 and TRBJ2-3; TRBD1 aligns across 11 bases. Germline-derived CDR1 and CDR2 are LNHDA and SQIVND (reference sequence). After removal of 5 bases from V and 5 bases from J, the junction contained 3 bases not matched to a gene. CDR3 size: 14 residues. The CDR3 coding sequence is TGTGCCAGTAGTCGGACAGGGGGCAGAGATACGCAGTATTTT. Encoded protein: CASSRTGGRDTQYF.

The chain is built from TRBV4-3 and TRBJ2-7; D remains ambiguous. Trimming removed 1 base from V and 0 bases from J, with 10 bases in between. The germline V gene has CDR1 LGHNA and CDR2 YSLEER. The CDR3 runs 15 residues. The CDR3 is CASSQAGGGSYEQYF. As DNA, the CDR3 is TGCGCCAGCAGCCAAGCGGGCGGCGGCTCCTACGAGCAGTACTTC.

V is TRBV29-1 and J is TRBJ2-7; TRBD2 agrees at 9 bases. The CDR3 runs to 15 residues. After removal of 0 bases from V and 0 bases from J, the junction contained 3 bases not matched to a gene. CDR1 is SQVTM, CDR2 ANQGSEA, per germline. Here the CDR3 DNA reads TGCAGCGTTGAAGAGGCACTAGCGGGCTCCTACGAGCAGTACTTC. It yields the protein CSVEEALAGSYEQYF.

The chain carries TRBV27 and TRBJ2-5; D is perhaps TRBD1 (6 bases). V lost 3 bases, J lost 5 bases, and 19 bases lay in between. Germline-derived CDR1 and CDR2 are MNHEY and SMNVEV (reference sequence). The CDR3 spans 16 residues. The CDR3 bases are TGTGCCAGCAGTTTGACTCCGGACAGTCTGTGGGAGACCCAGTACTTC. Its protein is CASSLTPDSLWETQYF.

The V call is TRBV23-1, the J call TRBJ1-2, with D possibly being TRBD1 (5 bases). TRBV23-1 is given ORF status, its function remaining uncertain. The V end lost 2 bases, the J end lost 4 bases, and 14 bases lay between the germline ends. The CDR3 runs to 15 residues. In nucleotides, the CDR3 is TGCGCCAGCAGTCAAGATGGCAGGGAAGGCTATGGCTACACCTTC. Its translation is CASSQDGREGYGYTF.

The V call is TRBV12-3 or TRBV12-4, the J call TRBJ2-1; possibly TRBD2 for D (5 bases). The CDR3 covers 13 residues. With 6 bases removed from V and 7 bases from J, the gap between germline ends came to 13 bases. CDR3 bases: TGTGCCAGCAGCGCCAGAGGGCGAAATGAGCAGTTCTTC. Residues: CASSARGRNEQFF.

The rearrangement links TRBV7-9 to TRBJ1-1; D uncertain. Trimming took 5 bases from V and 1 from J, leaving 8 bases between them. Germline CDR1 and CDR2: SEHNR and FQNEAQ (reference sequence). This CDR3 has 13 residues. CDR3 coding DNA: TGTGCCAGCAGCCCCCCAGCGAACACTGAAGCTTTCTTT. It is translated as CASSPPANTEAFF.

The gene calls are TRBV6-2 or TRBV6-3 and TRBJ1-1, with D possibly TRBD1 on 5 matching bases. V lost 3 bases, J lost 2 bases, and 7 bases lay in between. CDR3 size: 13 residues. Germline CDR1 and CDR2: MNHEY and SVGEGT. The CDR3 DNA follows: TGTGCCAGCAGTTATGACAGAAACACTGAAGCTTTCTTT. It translates to CASSYDRNTEAFF.

The chain couples TRBV12-3 or TRBV12-4 to TRBJ2-7, with 8 positions matching TRBD1. The CDR3 has 13 amino acids. Trimming at V came to 6 bases and at J to 2 bases, leaving 3 bases not matched to a gene. DNA for the CDR3: TGTGCCAGCAGGGACAGGGAGACCTACGAGCAGTACTTC. This encodes CASRDRETYEQYF.